The 27 T cell receptor beta chains below were found in one sample sequenced in a study of T-cell reconstitution after alpha-beta-depleted transplantation in children. The authors prepared the TCRbeta library with unique molecular identifiers. TCRdb reanalysed the PCR reads using MiXCR and keeps one entry per CDR3 protein. The sample carries a few hundred thousand distinct CDR3 sequences, under 15% recorded once. Sequenced here: PBMCs from the stem cell graft donor, sampled from the stem cell graft. These receptors all stem from a human donor who donated a stem cell graft to a child with combined immunodeficiency.

The rearrangement uses TRBV7-2 and TRBJ1-1; weak D call: TRBD1 (5 bases). The CDR3 has 12 amino acids. Germline V gene sequence: CDR1 SGHTA, CDR2 FQGNSA. V was clipped by 8 bases and J by 1 base, with 8 bases between them. CDR3 protein: CASGGTNTEAFF. CDR3 bases: TGTGCCAGCGGTGGGACGAACACTGAAGCTTTCTTT.

The chain combines TRBV29-1 with TRBJ2-2, with TRBD2 as a possible D gene (6 bases). V lost 7 bases and J 1 base, leaving 10 bases between the germline ends. The CDR3 is made up of 13 amino acids. Per germline, CDR1 SQVTM and CDR2 ANQGSEA. CDR3 region: CSARGMNTGELFF. CDR3 coding DNA: TGCAGCGCCCGCGGGATGAACACCGGGGAGCTGTTTTTT.

This clonotype has a handful of counts. This chain's CDR3 is CASSLAQRPPYNEQFF. DNA of the CDR3: TGTGCCAGCAGCTTAGCTCAGCGGCCACCCTACAATGAGCAGTTCTTC. V is TRBV7-2 and J is TRBJ2-1, with TRBD2 as a possible D gene (5 bases). The V and J ends lost 0 bases and 2 bases respectively, with 11 bases between them. CDR3 size: 16 residues. Germline CDR1 and CDR2: SGHTA and FQGNSA.

This clonotype was seen ten or more times. The rearrangement uses TRBV11-2 and TRBJ2-3, with D possibly TRBD1 on 6 matching bases. V was clipped by 3 bases and J by 2 bases, with 12 bases between them. The germline CDR1 and CDR2 sequences are SGHAT and FQNNGV. The CDR3 is 15 amino acids. CDR3 bases: TGTGCCAGCAGCTTTTGGGGGCTAGACACAGATACGCAGTATTTT. Residues: CASSFWGLDTDTQYF.

This clonotype occurred many times. The V gene is TRBV5-1, the J gene TRBJ2-3; the D gene could be TRBD1 or TRBD2 (5 bases each). The CDR3 length is 14 residues. V shed 3 bases and J shed 2 bases, with 10 bases lying between them. Germline CDR1 reads SGHRS; CDR2 reads YFSETQ. CDR3 in DNA: TGCGCCAGCAGCTGGGGGACGGCCACAGATACGCAGTATTTT. Translation gives CASSWGTATDTQYF.

In this sample, this clonotype turned up many times. The chain links TRBV24-1 to TRBJ2-1; TRBD2 might be the D (5 bases). V was clipped by 6 bases and J by 7 bases, with 15 bases between them. The CDR3 is 14 amino acids. Germline lookup yields CDR1 KGHDR and CDR2 SFDVKD. CDR3: CATSRWEFENEQFF. The CDR3 region has the DNA TGTGCCACCAGTAGGTGGGAGTTTGAAAATGAGCAGTTCTTC.

This clonotype was observed a handful of times. The V call is TRBV6-1, the J call TRBJ2-1; TRBD2 might be the D (6 bases). Trimming left V 7 bases short and J 5 bases short, with 12 bases between. Germline V gene sequence: CDR1 MNHNS, CDR2 SASEGT. CDR3 length: 13 amino acids. This chain's CDR3 is CASTGLRNNEQFF. DNA for the CDR3: TGTGCCAGCACCGGACTAAGAAACAATGAGCAGTTCTTC.

Turning to this clonotype: A read error is possible here, since a much larger clone lies one base away. V gene TRBV12-3 or TRBV12-4 combines with J gene TRBJ2-4; a possible D gene is TRBD2 (5 bases). CDR3 length equals 18 residues. CDR3 protein: CASTLGWWREGAKNIQYF. The CDR3 bases are TGTGCCAGCACTTTAGGTTGGTGGAGAGAGGGCGCCAAAAACATTCAGTACTTC.

The sample holds a few counts of this clonotype. The chain carries TRBV30 and TRBJ2-3, with TRBD1 matching over 7 bases. The CDR3 extends over 15 amino acids. The germline V gene has CDR1 GTSNPN and CDR2 SVGIG (reference sequence). With 1 base clipped from V and 2 bases from J, the junction kept 6 bases outside the gene matches. The CDR3 reads CAWSGYRGSTDTQYF. The CDR3 nucleotides read TGTGCCTGGAGTGGGTACAGGGGATCCACAGATACGCAGTATTTT.

This clonotype came up a few times. The chain recombines TRBV6-2 or TRBV6-3 with TRBJ2-2, with 10 bases lining up with TRBD1. Germline lookup yields CDR1 MNHEY and CDR2 SVGEGT. The CDR3 runs 16 residues. Unmatched junction bases numbered 9, after V lost 7 bases and J lost 4 bases. The CDR3 loop reads CASTWRDRGPTGELFF. As DNA, the CDR3 is TGTGCCAGCACCTGGAGGGACAGGGGACCCACCGGGGAGCTGTTTTTT.

This clonotype was seen only a few times. The chain links TRBV12-3 or TRBV12-4 to TRBJ2-3; D is unclear. The V and J ends lost 1 base and 2 bases respectively, with 7 bases between them. The CDR3 extends over 14 amino acids. The CDR3 DNA follows: TGTGCCAGCAGTTTAGAAGTCTACACAGATACGCAGTATTTT. Amino acids: CASSLEVYTDTQYF.

This clonotype showed up just a few times. The chain recombines TRBV7-9 with TRBJ2-5; D perhaps matches TRBD2 (6 bases). The CDR3 consists of 15 residues. V lost 6 bases and J lost 7, with 21 bases in between. CDR1 and CDR2 from the germline V gene are SEHNR and FQNEAQ (reference sequence). In DNA, the CDR3 is TGTGCCAGCAGGCCGGAGGCTGGGACTCCGGGGACCCAGTACTTC. This codes for CASRPEAGTPGTQYF. Based on the CDR3 plus reference TRBV7-9 and TRBJ2-5, the full variable domain is DTGVSQNPRHKITKRGQNVTFRCDPISEHNRLYWYRQTLGQGPEFLTYFQNEAQLEKSRLLSDRFSAERPKGSFSTLEIQRTEQGDSAMYLCASRPEAGTPGTQYFGPGTRLLVL.

V is TRBV20-1 and J is TRBJ2-3, with D possibly TRBD2 on 7 matching bases. CDR1 and CDR2 (germline): DFQATT, SNEGSKA (reference sequence). V lost 6 bases and J lost 5, with 21 bases in between. The CDR3 sequence is 15 residues long. CDR3 in amino acids: CSAGTGGGGRDTQYF. Written as DNA, the CDR3 is TGCAGTGCCGGGACGGGGGGCGGGGGTCGAGATACGCAGTATTTT.

In this sample, this clonotype turned up many times. The V and J genes are TRBV29-1 and TRBJ2-3; the D gene is possibly TRBD1 (6 bases). The CDR3 length is 12 residues. V lost 6 bases to trimming and J lost 4 bases, with 11 bases between them. From germline, CDR1 is SQVTM and CDR2 ANQGSEA. The CDR3 bases are TGCAGCGTATTACAGGGCCCAGATACGCAGTATTTT. It encodes CSVLQGPDTQYF.

This rearrangement joins TRBV6-5 to TRBJ2-1, with 11 positions matching TRBD2. The CDR3 is 14 amino acids. V lost 2 bases and J lost 12; bases outside the gene matches: 6. CDR1 is MNHEY and CDR2 is SVGAGI in the germline V gene. CDR3 DNA sequence: TGTGCCAGCAGTTACAGTCTAGCGGGGGGTGGGCAGTTCTTC. As protein: CASSYSLAGGGQFF.

The chain uses TRBV5-6 and TRBJ1-1, with D maybe TRBD1 (6 bases). This CDR3 contains 16 residues. Looked up from germline, CDR1 is SGHDT and CDR2 is YYEEEE. Trimming removed 0 bases from V and 5 bases from J, with 17 bases in between. For the CDR3, the DNA is TGTGCCAGCAGCTTGGCCGGGGGCGGGGGAGCTACTGAAGCTTTCTTT. Translation gives CASSLAGGGGATEAFF. Using reference TRBV5-6 and TRBJ1-1 for the parts outside the CDR3, the full variable domain is DAGVTQSPTHLIKTRGQQVTLRCSPKSGHDTVSWYQQALGQGPQFIFQYYEEEERQRGNFPDRFSGHQFPNYSSELNVNALLLGDSALYLCASSLAGGGGATEAFFGQGTRLTVV.

In its sample, this clonotype was seen many times. The chain recombines TRBV18 with TRBJ2-5; D possibly corresponds to TRBD1 (5 bases). Germline CDR1 is KGHSH and CDR2 is LQKENI. The CDR3 sequence is 12 residues long. V lost 4 bases to trimming and J lost 3 bases, with 6 bases between them. The CDR3 loop reads CASSRREETQYF. The CDR3 nucleotides read TGTGCCAGCTCACGCAGGGAAGAGACCCAGTACTTC.

Worth noting for this clonotype: A much larger clone is a single base away; this may be a read error. The chain uses TRBV5-1 and TRBJ2-2; 12 positions agree with TRBD2. The CDR3 spans 17 residues. Looked up from germline, CDR1 is SGHRS and CDR2 is YFSETQ. The CDR3 DNA sequence: TGCGCCAGCAGCTTGGGACTAGCGGGGGACAACACCGGGGAGCCGTTTTTT. Its protein product is CASSLGLAGDNTGEPFF.

The genes are TRBV13 and TRBJ2-7; D call uncertain. The CDR3 has 16 residues. Looked up from germline, CDR1 is PRHDT and CDR2 is FYEKMQ (reference sequence). V lost 5 bases, J lost 2 bases, and 19 bases lay in between. Here the CDR3 reads CASSGSMQISAYEQYF. The CDR3 DNA reads as TGTGCCAGCAGCGGTTCTATGCAAATCAGCGCCTACGAGCAGTACTTC.

There are a few counts of this clonotype. This chain links TRBV10-3 with TRBJ2-2, with 7 bases lining up with TRBD2. This CDR3 region has 16 residues. Trimming cost V 8 bases and J 4 bases; bases outside gene matches: 13. Germline V gene lookup returns CDR1 ENHRY and CDR2 SYGVKD. The CDR3 DNA follows: TGTGCCATCCGTAGTTTACCGACTAGCCCCACCGGGGAGCTGTTTTTT. Protein sequence: CAIRSLPTSPTGELFF.

This sequence joins TRBV10-3 and TRBJ2-1, with TRBD2 identical over 13 bases. Trimming cost V 2 bases and J 8 bases; bases outside gene matches: 3. There are 15 residues in the CDR3. Germline V gene data show CDR1 as ENHRY and CDR2 as SYGVKD. The CDR3 loop reads CAISEPGTSGDEQFF. In DNA, the CDR3 is TGTGCCATCAGTGAGCCCGGGACTAGCGGGGATGAGCAGTTCTTC.

Written as DNA, the CDR3 is TGTGCCAGCAGTTTTCCCCAGTCGCAGGGCCCTGTTGGTGGCTACACCTTC. It codes for CASSFPQSQGPVGGYTF. The genes are TRBV28 and TRBJ1-2; possibly TRBD1 for D (5 bases). This CDR3 spans 17 amino acids. V was pared by 3 bases and J by 7 bases, with 24 bases between. Germline CDR1 is MDHEN and CDR2 is SYDVKM.

The V call is TRBV12-3 or TRBV12-4, the J call TRBJ1-1; D is perhaps TRBD1 (5 bases). V lost 5 bases, J lost 3 bases, and 16 bases lay in between. The CDR3 is 15 residues long. The CDR3 DNA follows: TGTGCCAGCAGTCTTACCGGGGGAGGGTACACTGAAGCTTTCTTT. Translating gives CASSLTGGGYTEAFF.

V is TRBV5-1 and J is TRBJ2-1; TRBD2 aligns across 13 bases. CDR1 and CDR2 from the germline V gene are SGHRS and YFSETQ. This CDR3 spans 17 amino acids. Unmatched junction bases numbered 8, after V lost 4 bases and J lost 4 bases. In DNA, the CDR3 is TGCGCCAGCAGCATTTTAGGACTAGCGGGGGAGTACAATGAGCAGTTCTTC. This sequence encodes CASSILGLAGEYNEQFF.

In its sample, this clonotype was seen many times. This sequence joins TRBV7-9 and TRBJ1-1; D uncertain. Germline assignment: CDR1 SEHNR and CDR2 FQNEAQ (reference sequence). The V end lost 2 bases, the J end lost 5 bases, and 12 bases lay between the germline ends. This CDR3 has 14 residues. The CDR3 nucleotides read TGTGCCAGCAGCTTACCCTTTATGGGGACTGAAGCTTTCTTT. Translated, it gives CASSLPFMGTEAFF.

This clonotype was counted at least ten times. The V gene is TRBV7-3, the J gene TRBJ2-2; D remains ambiguous. The CDR3 is made up of 14 amino acids. Germline V gene lookup returns CDR1 SGHTA and CDR2 FQGTGA. The V end lost 3 bases, the J end lost 1 base, and 6 bases lay between the germline ends. CDR3 sequence (DNA): TGTGCCAGCAGCTTGTACGGGAACACCGGGGAGCTGTTTTTT. Translating it yields CASSLYGNTGELFF.

This clonotype was seen at least ten times. This sequence joins TRBV21-1 and TRBJ2-1; TRBD1, the D gene given by the table, was not confirmed from the DNA. TRBV21-1 is marked as a pseudogene. The length of the CDR3 is 17 residues. The CDR3 sequence: CASSPQGRGGFYNEQFF. The CDR3 region has the DNA TGTGCCAGCAGCCCCCAGGGACGGGGGGGCTTCTACAATGAGCAGTTCTTC.